Sequencing of this T cell receptor (beta chain) was carried out in a study of neoadjuvant anti-PD-1 for oral cavity cancer. Study-level information: Most patients had three to four biweekly doses of 3 mg/kg nivolumab before resection. Patients without progression got a fourth dose around day 43.

As for time point: after neoadjuvant nivolumab, at surgical resection. Stage II-IVA oral cavity squamous cell carcinoma was new and untreated by systemic or radiation therapy. This clone was observed a few times. Antigen specificity is unknown. Study findings and constraints: Larger post-treatment preexisting tumor clones tracked with greater tumor shrinkage.

Sequencing was performed with immunoSEQ multiplex PCR; in TCRdb, only in-frame clones are kept and a portion is missing. The sample holds about 24,000 clones, 26% seen once. Sequencing was performed on tumor tissue, taken after nivolumab (anti-PD-1) treatment. This TCR was recovered from a person aged 40 to 85 with oral cavity squamous cell carcinoma.

The CDR3 nucleotides read TGCAGCGTTCAGAGGGACAGGGACACTGAAGCTTTCTTT. Translation: CSVQRDRDTEAFF. This sequence joins TRBV29-1 and TRBJ1-1; 9 bases map to TRBD1. The V segment lost 5 bases and the J segment 3 bases; nucleotides outside the gene matches: 4. The germline gives CDR1 SQVTM, CDR2 ANQGSEA. This CDR3 has 13 amino acids. The full variable domain, its missing parts supplied by reference TRBV29-1 and TRBJ1-1, is SAVISQKPSRDICQRGTSLTIQCQVDSQVTMMFWYRQQPGQSLTLIATANQGSEATYESGFVIDKFPISRPNLTFSTLTVSNMSPEDSSIYLCSVQRDRDTEAFFGQGTRLTVV.